The TCR beta chain described here comes from a study of blood T cell repertoires in COVID-19 (dated by TCRdb to about 2020). Regarding the complete study: Samples covering the acute and convalescent phases of COVID-19 were provided by collaborators in the United States, Italy and Spain. The material from the prospective study consisted of cDNA or gDNA derived from T cells, B-cell-depleted T cells, or PBMCs. Subjects who had been exposed to COVID-19, were actively infected with it, or had recovered from it provided the deeply sampled blood TCRbeta repertoires that made up the dataset. The repertoires were released in a freely available public database intended as a resource for research on the immune response to SARS-CoV-2. Samples came from the ongoing ImmuneRACE study (first 160 participants) plus 1,254 subjects from 6 global collaborators. The sample metadata nearly always contained a de-identified subject ID, COVID-19 status, age in years and sex. Where HLA class I and class II types were available, the types were taken from metadata supplied by the sample provider, not from assay-based typing. General conclusions and limits of the study: How much clinical and demographic metadata was included differed by source and by participant, and the metadata was provided uncurated.

CDR1 and CDR2, per the germline V gene, are ENHRY and SYGVKD. The V end loses 2 bases and the J end loses 8 bases, and a stretch of 18 bases separates them. The CDR3, cysteine through phenylalanine, is 15 amino acids long. This entry keeps only the CDR3 DNA: 45 bases, framed from base 1. TCRbeta CDR3 regions were amplified from genomic DNA by means of the immunoSEQ Assay, a bias-controlled multiplex PCR. The authors processed their data as follows. Nucleated cell counts per sample were estimated from amplification of reference gene primers within the assay. To quantify the absolute abundance of each unique TCRbeta CDR3 rearrangement, sequence reads were collapsed and filtered. For each sample, productive Simpson clonality was calculated as the square root of Simpson's diversity index across productive rearrangements. TCRdb retrieved this table from immuneACCESS and kept in-frame rearrangements only. Not all clones are present; in checked studies, unresolved V genes account for under half, and no reason is known for the remainder. V, J and clone size reflect that table, while D and trimming were determined from the DNA. The sample contains some 190,000 clones, approximately 86% of them found a single time. Together, the top ten hold around 1.5% of the sample.

Concerning this clone itself: Its specific antigen is unknown. No clone much larger than this one lies a single base away; base qualities are absent.

Each collaborating institution followed its own protocols to collect whole blood in K2EDTA tubes. For TCRbeta analysis, collaborator samples were shipped as frozen whole blood, as isolated PBMCs, or as DNA extracted from either sample type. The TCR sequence derives from a man aged 18 to 29 with active or convalescent COVID-19. This receptor chain uses TRBV10-3 and TRBJ1-2; 6 matching bases give a weak D call of TRBD1. Sample: peripheral blood. The DNA is TGTGCCATCAGTGAGGGGGGCAGAGGGATTGAGGGCTACACCTTC. The resulting protein is CAISEGGRGIEGYTF.